The rows below give T cell receptor beta chains drawn from one sample of a study of T cell changes during pregnancy in multiple sclerosis. TCRdb's table, derived via immunoSEQ multiplex PCR, lists solely in-frame clones and lacks some. In the table there are about 20,000 clones, roughly 90% of which are singletons. The sequences come from CD8+ T cells from peripheral blood mononuclear cells, collected in the second trimester of pregnancy. These TCRs come from a female donor in good health, enrolled as a control in a pregnancy study. Each CDR3 is given with its conserved first and last residue. D genes are given only for firm matches. Only part of the rows carry a size: once, few, many, or a class if the clone is expanded.

D,J,size,V,CDR3,DNA
NA,TRBJ2-7,NA,TRBV12-5,CASGQRLVGSYEQYF,TGTGCTAGTGGCCAGAGACTGGTTGGGTCCTACGAGCAGTACTTC
TRBD2,TRBJ2-7,once,TRBV6-1,CASSEALAGSYEQYF,TGTGCCAGCAGTGAAGCACTAGCGGGCTCCTACGAGCAGTACTTC
TRBD2,TRBJ2-7,NA,TRBV5-4,CASSLSGGAGYEQYF,TGTGCCAGCAGCCTGAGCGGGGGGGCGGGCTACGAGCAGTACTTC
TRBD2,TRBJ2-5,NA,TRBV6-5,CATASGQKTQYF,TGTGCCACTGCTAGCGGCCAGAAGACCCAGTACTTC
NA,TRBJ2-3,NA,TRBV4-1,CASSQAGQSRTDTQYF,TGCGCCAGCAGCCAAGCTGGACAAAGCCGCACAGATACGCAGTATTTT
NA,TRBJ2-6,NA,TRBV28,CASSLEDNLANVLTF,TGTGCCAGCAGTTTGGAGGATAATTTGGCCAACGTCCTGACTTTC
NA,TRBJ1-2,NA,TRBV28,CASSPPGVANYGYTF,TGTGCCAGCAGTCCACCAGGGGTAGCTAACTATGGCTACACCTTC
TRBD1,TRBJ1-2,once,TRBV6-6,CASSPGTGDYNYGYTF,TGTGCCAGCAGTCCCGGGACAGGGGACTATAACTATGGCTACACCTTC
TRBD2,TRBJ2-7,NA,TRBV6-1,CASRGGGTYEQYF,TGTGCCAGCAGAGGCGGGGGGACCTACGAGCAGTACTTC
TRBD2,TRBJ2-1,NA,TRBV5-1,CASSLPVGTSSYNEQFF,TGCGCCAGCAGCTTGCCCGTCGGGACTAGCTCCTACAATGAGCAGTTCTTC
NA,TRBJ2-7,NA,TRBV27,CASRAFGSTYEQYF,TGTGCCAGCAGAGCCTTCGGGAGTACCTACGAGCAGTACTTC
TRBD2,TRBJ2-7,NA,TRBV4-1,CASSQTSGSYEQYF,TGCGCCAGCAGCCAGACTAGCGGGAGTTACGAGCAGTACTTC
TRBD1,TRBJ1-4,NA,TRBV14,CASSHDRGGREKLFF,TGTGCCAGCAGCCATGACAGGGGCGGACGTGAAAAACTGTTTTTT
NA,TRBJ2-1,NA,TRBV29-1,CSVEPRSSYNEQFF,TGCAGCGTTGAACCCCGCAGCTCCTACAATGAGCAGTTCTTC
TRBD1,TRBJ2-3,NA,TRBV15,CATSRDRTGGTDTQYF,TGTGCCACCAGCAGAGACAGGACAGGGGGCACAGATACGCAGTATTTT
TRBD1,TRBJ1-6,NA,TRBV6-5,CASSQGQGYNSPLHF,TGTGCCAGCAGTCAAGGACAGGGTTATAATTCACCCCTCCACTTT
TRBD1,TRBJ1-4,NA,TRBV28,CASSFGAGGLIEKLFF,TGTGCCAGCAGTTTCGGGGCAGGGGGACTTATCGAAAAACTGTTTTTT
TRBD2,TRBJ2-7,NA,TRBV27,CASSLQTPLADFYEQYF,TGTGCCAGCAGTTTACAGACACCCCTAGCGGACTTCTACGAGCAGTACTTC
NA,TRBJ2-2,NA,TRBV6-4,CASSDSSTGELFF,TGTGCCAGCAGTGACTCTAGCACCGGGGAGCTGTTTTTT
NA,TRBJ2-2,NA,TRBV2,CASSDPRVRTGELFF,TGTGCCAGCAGTGACCCCAGGGTTAGGACCGGGGAGCTGTTTTTT
TRBD2,TRBJ2-1,NA,TRBV9,CASSGTSGGVGNEQFF,TGTGCCAGCAGCGGGACGTCGGGAGGGGTTGGGAATGAGCAGTTCTTC
NA,TRBJ2-7,NA,TRBV7-9,CASSSGGQPYEQYF,TGTGCCAGCAGCTCCGGGGGACAGCCCTACGAGCAGTACTTC
NA,TRBJ2-7,NA,TRBV28,CASSLAAGGIHEQYF,TGTGCCAGCAGTTTAGCGGCAGGGGGGATTCACGAGCAGTACTTC
TRBD2,TRBJ2-5,once,TRBV5-5,CASSISGGAAQETQYF,TGTGCCAGCAGCATTAGCGGGGGGGCGGCTCAAGAGACCCAGTACTTC
NA,TRBJ1-1,NA,TRBV5-1,CASSGPGGANTEAFF,TGCGCCAGCAGCGGGCCGGGGGGGGCGAACACTGAAGCTTTCTTT
TRBD2,TRBJ2-7,NA,TRBV5-6,CASSFGGLALNEQYF,TGTGCCAGCAGCTTTGGGGGACTAGCGCTAAACGAGCAGTACTTC
TRBD1,TRBJ1-2,NA,TRBV4-3,CASSRTGNGYTF,TGCGCCAGCAGCCGGACAGGGAATGGCTACACCTTC
TRBD1,TRBJ1-2,NA,TRBV9,CASTGQGIFYGYTF,TGTGCCAGCACCGGACAGGGAATTTTCTATGGCTACACCTTC
TRBD1,TRBJ2-7,NA,TRBV29-1,CSVLGTGGPYEQYF,TGCAGCGTTCTCGGGACAGGGGGACCCTACGAGCAGTACTTC
TRBD1,TRBJ1-2,few,TRBV5-4,CASSSADRAKIYGYTF,TGTGCCAGCAGCTCGGCCGACAGGGCCAAGATCTATGGCTACACCTTC
TRBD2,TRBJ2-3,NA,TRBV6-1,CASSDGLAGPITDTQYF,TGTGCCAGCAGTGATGGACTAGCGGGACCTATCACAGATACGCAGTATTTT
TRBD1,TRBJ1-5,NA,TRBV30,CAWSVTGGDQPQHF,TGTGCCTGGAGTGTGACAGGGGGCGATCAGCCCCAGCATTTT
TRBD1,TRBJ2-5,NA,TRBV27,CASSLRQGRQETQYF,TGTGCCAGCAGTTTACGACAGGGCAGACAAGAGACCCAGTACTTC
NA,TRBJ1-1,once,TRBV28,CASTLIRGPNTEAFF,TGTGCCAGCACCCTGATAAGGGGCCCGAACACTGAAGCTTTCTTT
NA,TRBJ2-4,once,TRBV10-3,CAISPTEAKNIQYF,TGTGCCATCAGCCCCACAGAAGCCAAAAACATTCAGTACTTC
TRBD2,TRBJ2-3,NA,TRBV15,CATSRDRVGLAGGPVASTDTQYF,TGTGCCACCAGCAGAGATCGTGTGGGACTAGCGGGAGGGCCAGTTGCTAGCACAGATACGCAGTATTTT
TRBD2,TRBJ2-1,NA,TRBV2,CASSGAGGPVYEQFF,TGTGCCAGCAGCGGAGCGGGAGGGCCGGTTTATGAGCAGTTCTTC
NA,TRBJ1-2,NA,TRBV2,CASRPQQENYGYTF,TGTGCCAGCAGACCCCAACAGGAAAACTATGGCTACACCTTC
NA,TRBJ2-7,NA,TRBV7-9,CASSPGLPYEQYF,TGTGCCAGCAGCCCGGGTCTCCCCTACGAGCAGTACTTC